This TCR beta chain was sequenced in a study of OX40 agonist ivuxolimab in advanced cancers. Study-level findings and limits: Antigen specificity was not determined for the expanded peripheral T cells.

Autoimmune disease history or systemic immunosuppression was exclusionary. Per germline, CDR1 SQVTM and CDR2 ANQGSEA. V shed 4 bases, J shed 0 bases, and the junction held 8 bases outside the gene matches. The CDR3 runs 17 residues. Clones were read by immunoSEQ multiplex PCR, and TCRdb kept only the in-frame ones, dropping some. Of tens of thousands of clones in the sample, around 77% are singletons; the top ten hold 21%. Remarks on this clone: The antigen is undetermined.

J is TRBJ2-3 and V is TRBV29-1, with 12 bases fitting TRBD2. This clonotype was sampled from an adult with an advanced solid tumor such as melanoma, head and neck, liver or kidney cancer. The specimen comprised CD4+ or CD8+ T cells sorted from blood, sampled in a trial of the OX40 agonist ivuxolimab. In DNA, the CDR3 is TGCAGCGTTGTCCGACTAGCGGGAGAGGTGAGCACAGATACGCAGTATTTT. This translates into CSVVRLAGEVSTDTQYF.